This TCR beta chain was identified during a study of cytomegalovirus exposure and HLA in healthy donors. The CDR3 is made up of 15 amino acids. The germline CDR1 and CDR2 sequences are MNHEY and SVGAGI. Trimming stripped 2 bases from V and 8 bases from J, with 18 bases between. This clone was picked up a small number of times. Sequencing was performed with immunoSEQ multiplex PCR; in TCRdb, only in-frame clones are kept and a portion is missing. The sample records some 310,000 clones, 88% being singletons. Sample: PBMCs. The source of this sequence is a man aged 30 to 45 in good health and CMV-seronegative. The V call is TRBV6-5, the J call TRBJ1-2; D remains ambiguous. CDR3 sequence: CASSYTGRELRGYTF. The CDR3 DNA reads TGTGCCAGCAGTTACACGGGTCGGGAGCTTAGGGGCTACACCTTC.